The rows below give T cell receptor beta chains drawn from one sample of a study of OX40 agonist ivuxolimab in advanced cancers. Libraries were prepared by immunoSEQ multiplex PCR; TCRdb keeps only in-frame clonotypes and omits some of them. This sample has some 35,000 clones, with about 82% found just once. The source was CD4+ or CD8+ T cells sorted from blood, collected in a trial of the OX40 agonist ivuxolimab. These receptor sequences come from an adult with an advanced solid tumor such as melanoma, head and neck, liver or kidney cancer. Each CDR3 is given with its conserved first and last residue. The D gene is left open where the match is weak. Part of the rows lack a size; the others show once, few, many or a class for expanded clones.

size: once
D: -
V: TRBV5-4
J: TRBJ1-6
DNA: TGTGCCAGCAGCTTCGCCGGGACGGGCTTTAATTCACCCCTCCACTTT
CDR3: CASSFAGTGFNSPLHF

size: -
D: -
V: TRBV2
J: TRBJ2-4
DNA: TGTGCCACCCTCCTCGTGGACTTGGACATTCAGTACTTC
CDR3: CATLLVDLDIQYF

size: -
D: TRBD1
V: TRBV9
J: TRBJ2-2
DNA: TGTGCCAGCAGCGTCGTTAGGGGGCGCGATACCGGGGAGCTGTTTTTT
CDR3: CASSVVRGRDTGELFF

size: -
D: -
V: TRBV30
J: TRBJ1-5
DNA: TGTGCCTGGAGGGCCCCTCGTCAAGAGCATTTT
CDR3: CAWRAPRQEHF

size: -
D: -
V: TRBV2
J: TRBJ2-1
DNA: TGTGCCAGCAGTGTGTCTGGGGAGGAGCAGTTCTTC
CDR3: CASSVSGEEQFF

size: -
D: -
V: TRBV2
J: TRBJ1-1
DNA: TGTGCCAGCAGCGAGAGAGGGGGGAACACTGAAGCTTTCTTT
CDR3: CASSERGGNTEAFF

size: -
D: TRBD2
V: TRBV5-1
J: TRBJ2-7
DNA: TGCGCCAGCAGCTTGCGCCTAGCGGGAGACTACGAGCAGTACTTC
CDR3: CASSLRLAGDYEQYF

size: -
D: -
V: TRBV7-3
J: TRBJ2-5
DNA: TGTGGGCTTTCGTACCAAGAGACCCAGTACTTC
CDR3: CGLSYQETQYF

size: -
D: TRBD1
V: TRBV2
J: TRBJ1-1
DNA: TGTGCCAGCAGGGACAGGGAGGCCCGGGAAGCTTTCTTT
CDR3: CASRDREAREAFF

size: once
D: -
V: TRBV10-3
J: TRBJ1-6
DNA: TGTGCCATCAGTGAGTCCTATGATTCACCCCTCCACTTT
CDR3: CAISESYDSPLHF

size: -
D: TRBD2
V: TRBV9
J: TRBJ2-1
DNA: TGTGCCAGCAGCGTATCTAGCGGGCTTAATAATGAGCAGTTCTTC
CDR3: CASSVSSGLNNEQFF

size: few
D: -
V: TRBV28
J: TRBJ1-2
DNA: TGTGCCAGCACGGCTCAGGGTTTCTATGGCTACACCTTC
CDR3: CASTAQGFYGYTF

size: few
D: -
V: TRBV11-2
J: TRBJ2-5
DNA: TGTGCCAGCAGCCGAGGAGAGACCCAGTACTTC
CDR3: CASSRGETQYF

size: -
D: -
V: TRBV11-3
J: TRBJ2-5
DNA: TGTGCCAGCAGTAGGGGGGACGAGACCCAGTACTTC
CDR3: CASSRGDETQYF

size: -
D: -
V: TRBV19
J: TRBJ2-1
DNA: TGTGCCAGTAGTCCCCCTGGGCACAATGAGCAGTTCTTC
CDR3: CASSPPGHNEQFF

size: -
D: -
V: TRBV5-3
J: TRBJ2-3
DNA: TGTGCCAGAAGCTTGGGTGATTGGGCCCCGGGGGACCACACAGATACGCAGTATTTT
CDR3: CARSLGDWAPGDHTDTQYF

size: -
D: -
V: TRBV2
J: TRBJ2-5
DNA: TGTGCCAGCACCCCTAAGGGACAAGAGACCCAGTACTTC
CDR3: CASTPKGQETQYF

size: once
D: -
V: TRBV19
J: TRBJ2-1
DNA: TGTGCCAGTCACGAGCGCCTAACCTGGTATGAGCAGTTCTTC
CDR3: CASHERLTWYEQFF

size: -
D: -
V: TRBV6-1
J: TRBJ2-3
DNA: TGTGCCAGCAGTCCCAGCCGGGGCACAGATACGCAGTATTTT
CDR3: CASSPSRGTDTQYF

size: -
D: -
V: TRBV30
J: TRBJ1-1
DNA: TGTGCCAGCTCCAGGGAGCACACTGAAGCTTTCTTT
CDR3: CASSREHTEAFF

size: -
D: -
V: TRBV18
J: TRBJ2-3
DNA: TGTGCCAGCTCACCACCGAACGAAGGCCGAGATACGCAGTATTTT
CDR3: CASSPPNEGRDTQYF

size: -
D: -
V: TRBV27
J: TRBJ2-7
DNA: TGTGCCAGCAGTTTGGTAACCTACGAGCAGTACTTC
CDR3: CASSLVTYEQYF

size: -
D: -
V: TRBV5-1
J: TRBJ1-1
DNA: TGCGCCAGCAGCCTTGATTGGAACACTGAAGCTTTCTTT
CDR3: CASSLDWNTEAFF

size: -
D: -
V: TRBV9
J: TRBJ2-6
DNA: TGTGCCAGCAGCGCCCGACAGGAATCCAGCTCTGGGGCCAACGTCCTGACTTTC
CDR3: CASSARQESSSGANVLTF

size: once
D: -
V: TRBV18
J: TRBJ1-6
DNA: TGTGCCAGCTCACCAGGTTCAGGGCAGGACTCACCCCTCCACTTT
CDR3: CASSPGSGQDSPLHF

size: -
D: -
V: TRBV28
J: TRBJ1-2
DNA: TGTGCCAGCAGTTTTCTCAGGGAAGGATATGGCTACACCTTC
CDR3: CASSFLREGYGYTF

size: -
D: -
V: TRBV5-1
J: TRBJ2-2
DNA: TGCGCCAGCAGCTTGGAACCGGGACCGAACACCGGGGAGCTGTTTTTT
CDR3: CASSLEPGPNTGELFF

size: -
D: -
V: TRBV5-1
J: TRBJ2-5
DNA: TGCGCCAGCAGCTTGGAACTGGTTGGGGAGACCCAGTACTTC
CDR3: CASSLELVGETQYF

size: -
D: TRBD2
V: TRBV7-9
J: TRBJ2-1
DNA: TGTGCCAGCAGCTTATGGGGGCTAGCGGGAGATGAGCAGTTCTTC
CDR3: CASSLWGLAGDEQFF

size: -
D: -
V: TRBV6-6
J: TRBJ2-7
DNA: TGTGCCAGCAGTTCGCGCCGGATGAGGAAAATAGAGCAGTACTTC
CDR3: CASSSRRMRKIEQYF

size: -
D: -
V: TRBV6-6
J: TRBJ2-3
DNA: TGTGCCAGCAGTACCCCAGGCACAGATACGCAGTATTTT
CDR3: CASSTPGTDTQYF

size: -
D: TRBD2
V: TRBV6-1
J: TRBJ2-7
DNA: TGTGCCAGCAGAGCCGGGACTAGCTCCTACGAGCAGTACTTC
CDR3: CASRAGTSSYEQYF

size: -
D: -
V: TRBV30
J: TRBJ1-3
DNA: TGTGCCTGGAGTAGGACCGAGAAAAACACCATATATTTT
CDR3: CAWSRTEKNTIYF

size: -
D: -
V: TRBV11-1
J: TRBJ2-5
DNA: TGTGCCAGCAGCTTAGAGCCCAGGGTGGAGACCCAGTACTTC
CDR3: CASSLEPRVETQYF

size: -
D: TRBD1
V: TRBV27
J: TRBJ2-7
DNA: TGTGCCAGCAGTTTAGATCGGACAGGGTTATACGAGCAGTACTTC
CDR3: CASSLDRTGLYEQYF

size: -
D: -
V: TRBV5-8
J: TRBJ1-6
DNA: TGTGCCAGCAGGGCATATGGGGGAAATTCACCCCTCCACTTT
CDR3: CASRAYGGNSPLHF

size: -
D: -
V: TRBV6-5
J: TRBJ2-5
DNA: TGTGCCAGCACGGACCAAGAGACCCAGTACTTC
CDR3: CASTDQETQYF